A single sample is the source of the 3 T cell receptor beta chains below, sequenced in a study of T cell changes during pregnancy in multiple sclerosis. TCRdb's copy holds only in-frame clones and misses some; the assay was immunoSEQ multiplex PCR. The table records about 35,000 clones, around 93% of them present only once. Sequenced material: CD4+ T cells from peripheral blood mononuclear cells, taken in the third trimester of pregnancy. Source of these receptors: a female donor in good health, enrolled as a control in a pregnancy study.

This clone has only a few counts. This chain connects TRBV5-4 to TRBJ2-7; TRBD1 is a possible D gene (7 bases). Germline V lookup: CDR1 SGHNT, CDR2 YYREEE (reference sequence). The CDR3 runs to 15 residues. Trimming left V 9 bases short and J 5 bases short, with 24 bases between. The CDR3 DNA reads as TGTGCCACCCGTAGGTACGGAGGGGGCTTGGACGAGCAGTACTTC. Translated: CATRRYGGGLDEQYF.

This chain connects TRBV7-8 to TRBJ2-4, with D tentatively TRBD2 (5 bases). The V gene's germline CDR1 is SGHVS and CDR2 FQNEAQ. V was cut by 1 base and J by 4 bases, with 11 bases left in between. The CDR3 runs to 15 residues. The CDR3 DNA reads as TGTGCCAGCAGCTTAGGCAGCGGCGGGAAAAACATTCAGTACTTC. This translates into CASSLGSGGKNIQYF.

The rearrangement joins TRBV5-6 to TRBJ1-4, with 9 bases identical to TRBD1. Per the germline V gene, CDR1 is SGHDT and CDR2 is YYEEEE. Trimming took 2 bases from V and 6 from J; bases not matched to a gene: 11. The CDR3 consists of 17 residues. This CDR3 is CASSFLDPGQGDEKLFF. The CDR3 nucleotides read TGTGCCAGCAGCTTCCTTGACCCGGGACAGGGAGATGAAAAACTGTTTTTT.